A single sample is the source of the 2 T cell receptor beta chains below, sequenced in a study of metastatic and nonmetastatic thyroid tumors. MiXCR reprocessed the PCR reads for TCRdb. This sample has over 65,000 clones; around 13% occur once, and the top ten carry roughly 9.1%. Until they underwent thyroid surgery, no patient had received any treatment. Sequencing used tumor tissue. These receptors originate from a female donor with papillary thyroid cancer or a benign thyroid nodule (not recorded which). Some clones in this sample may be carry-over from other donors' samples.

Many counts were recorded for this clone. V is TRBV5-5 and J is TRBJ1-5; TRBD1 agrees at 8 bases. In germline, CDR1 is SGHKS, CDR2 YYEKEE (reference sequence). The junction had 5 bases not matched to a gene; V was cut back by 1 base and J by 5 bases. The CDR3 extends over 15 amino acids. CDR3 protein: CASSLRTGMYQPQHF. CDR3 nucleotide sequence: TGTGCCAGCAGCTTGAGGACAGGGATGTATCAGCCCCAGCATTTT.

In its sample, this clone was seen many times. J is TRBJ2-5 and V is TRBV5-4; D call uncertain. V shed 0 bases and J shed 0 bases, with 0 bases lying between them. Germline V gives CDR1 SGHNT, CDR2 YYREEE (reference sequence). The length of the CDR3 is 12 residues. CDR3 protein: CASSLDQETQYF. The CDR3 region has the DNA TGTGCCAGCAGCTTGGACCAAGAGACCCAGTACTTC.